Sequencing of this T cell receptor (beta chain) was carried out in a study of T cells in Graves' hyperthyroidism and ophthalmopathy (dated by TCRdb to about 2019). General notes on the study: Peripheral blood samples were taken at the time of initial diagnosis, prior to any treatment. To identify distinguishing TCR V-J signatures, a discovery cohort of some 100 patients was used, comprising 43 with Graves' ophthalmopathy and around 57 with stable Graves' hyperthyroidism. Prospective prediction of ophthalmopathy was tested in an independent validation cohort of 18 to 20 hyperthyroidism patients and 17 patients who later progressed to ophthalmopathy. The 100 discovery patients were divided at random into training and test sets in a 7:3 ratio. In about 6 Graves' hyperthyroidism patients, the study also compared T-cell repertoires from thyroid tissue with T-cell repertoires from blood. After blood sampling, hyperthyroidism patients were treated with methimazole at a starting dose of 30 mg daily, and ophthalmopathy patients were treated with high-dose intravenous methylprednisolone. The paper describes TCR Vbeta CDR3 sequencing of 135 peripheral blood samples, made up of about 41 ophthalmopathy patients, 70 to 80 hyperthyroidism patients and about 17 progressor patients. What the work shows at the level of the full study, not this receptor alone: In validation, the model predicted progression to ophthalmopathy a median of roughly 6.5 months before onset, with over 60% sensitivity and around 76% specificity. No statistical method was used to fix the sample size in advance, and group allocation was not hidden from the investigators. A 13 V-J signature model separated ophthalmopathy from stable hyperthyroidism, with roughly 88% sensitivity and 81.08% specificity in cross-validation and 80%/75% in testing. Most expanded thyroid clonotypes (frequency above 0.001) were also found in blood, which suggests that blood repertoires may mirror thyroid immune responses.

TCR beta CDR3 regions were amplified from RNA transcripts. The TCR CDR3 was subjected to a first round of RT-PCR using the HTBI primer set and the Qiagen OneStep RT-PCR kit. Libraries were constructed in a second round of multiplex PCR, after which size selection and purification were performed. Paired-end sequencing of the libraries was performed with 100 bp reads on an Illumina HiSeq2000. The published analysis was carried out like this. SOAPnuke was used to process the raw data, removing reads that contained adapters or uncalled bases, had a mean Phred below 15, or lacked an exact match to the constant primer or identifier. High-quality paired reads were merged using COPE v1.2.5, and each unique nucleotide sequence was defined as a clonotype. Clonotypes were aligned to IMGT TRBV, TRBD and TRBJ reference segments using MiTCR v1.1. The analysis included only V-J combinations with a frequency above 0.0001, which together covered approximately 99% of the repertoires. The TCS score was defined as the ratio of F50 (clonal expansion) to E x V (chaos), calculated using BLOSUM62-based TCRdist between CDR3 peptides within each V-J. Welch's t-statistics and random forest reduced roughly 540 V-J features to 13, which were used in a naive Bayes classifier (R e1071). TCRdb reanalyzed the raw reads on its own, using fastp at Q25 for trimming and MiXCR for clone calling, and kept in-frame beta chains. One record per CDR3 amino acid sequence lists the most common genes and DNA. The V and J calls come from TCRdb's annotation, not from the publication. This sample comprises 300,000 to 400,000 distinct CDR3 sequences, around 20% of them detected only once. The top ten clonotypes cover around 50% of the sample.

Graves' hyperthyroidism was defined as stable when no progression to ophthalmopathy occurred over 18 months of follow-up. Hyperthyroidism patients were aged 18 to 65 years and newly diagnosed, with disease duration of less than 2 months. Exclusion was applied to patients with uncontrolled infections, other autoimmune diseases, pregnancy or lactation. Clinical symptoms, serum thyroxine and TRAb, thyroid ultrasound, and orbital computed tomography formed the basis for the diagnoses. Ficoll-Paque density gradient centrifugation was used to isolate PBMCs from about 9.4 ml of fresh peripheral blood. Total RNA was extracted using Trizol reagent, and RNA quality was assessed on an Agilent 2100 Bioanalyzer. This clonotype appeared many times. The antigen this receptor binds is unknown. No base-level quality is on record; no much larger clone is a single base apart. The CDR3 starts with the cysteine, ends with the phenylalanine, and has 16 residues. Kept here is only the CDR3 DNA, which spans 48 bases and is read in frame from base 1. Trimming accounts for 5 bases at V and 10 bases at J, while the number of junction bases matched to no gene is 9. Taken from the germline V gene, the CDR1 and CDR2 loops are SGHTA and FQGNSA.

Material for sequencing was blood. The TCR sequence derives from a woman aged 50 to 60 with Graves' hyperthyroidism. Recombination connected TRBV7-2 to TRBJ2-3, with 16 middle bases fitting TRBD2. The CDR3 sequence is CASSEPGLAGGGAQYF. The DNA sequence is given as TGTGCCAGCAGCGAACCGGGACTAGCGGGGGGGGGGGCGCAGTATTTT.